Detailed here is one TCR beta chain. Its antigen is unknown. This sample stems from a study of Ad26.COV2.S vaccination and SARS-CoV-2 variants. Study context: The COV1001 Ad26.COV2.S trial arm included the donor. Ad26.COV2.S, an intramuscular injection, was given once or twice 56 days apart. The study, taken as a whole, reports: Total responses of T cells may have been underestimated by the analyses of TCR breadth and depth.

Treatment specified: about 20 received Ad26.COV2.S at low or high dose, single or two shots; 5 received placebo; per-sample allocation not given. Samples were taken on day 63 after the first vaccine or placebo injection. Clones were read by immunoSEQ multiplex PCR, and TCRdb kept only the in-frame ones, dropping some. This repertoire shows 300,000 to 400,000 clones, 85% found once; its top ten account for approximately 2%. V dropped 8 bases and J dropped 5; count of bases not matched to a gene: 5. This CDR3 is built from 12 residues. Germline V gives CDR1 LNHDA, CDR2 SQIVND (reference sequence). The V call is TRBV19, the J call TRBJ1-1; TRBD1 agrees at 7 bases. The specimen was peripheral blood, collected in a trial of Ad26.COV2.S vaccine versus placebo. This receptor was taken from a person between 18 and 59 years old who received the Ad26.COV2.S COVID-19 vaccine or a placebo. DNA for the CDR3: TGTGCCAGTCACAGGGGCATGACTGAAGCTTTCTTT. This gives the protein CASHRGMTEAFF.